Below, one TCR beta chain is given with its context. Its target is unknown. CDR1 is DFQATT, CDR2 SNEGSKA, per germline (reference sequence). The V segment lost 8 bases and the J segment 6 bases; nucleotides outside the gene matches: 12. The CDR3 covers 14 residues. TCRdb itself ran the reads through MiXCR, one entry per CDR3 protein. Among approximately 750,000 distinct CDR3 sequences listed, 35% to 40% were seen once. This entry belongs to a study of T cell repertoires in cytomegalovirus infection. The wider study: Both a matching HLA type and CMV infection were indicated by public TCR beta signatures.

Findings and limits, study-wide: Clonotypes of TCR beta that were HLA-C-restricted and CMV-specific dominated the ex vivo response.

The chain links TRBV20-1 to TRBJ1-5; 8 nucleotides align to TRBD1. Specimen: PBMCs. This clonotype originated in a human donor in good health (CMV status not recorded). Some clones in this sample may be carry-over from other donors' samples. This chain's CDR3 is CSSSRTGWGQPQHF. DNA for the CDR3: TGCAGTTCGTCTCGGACAGGGTGGGGTCAGCCCCAGCATTTT.